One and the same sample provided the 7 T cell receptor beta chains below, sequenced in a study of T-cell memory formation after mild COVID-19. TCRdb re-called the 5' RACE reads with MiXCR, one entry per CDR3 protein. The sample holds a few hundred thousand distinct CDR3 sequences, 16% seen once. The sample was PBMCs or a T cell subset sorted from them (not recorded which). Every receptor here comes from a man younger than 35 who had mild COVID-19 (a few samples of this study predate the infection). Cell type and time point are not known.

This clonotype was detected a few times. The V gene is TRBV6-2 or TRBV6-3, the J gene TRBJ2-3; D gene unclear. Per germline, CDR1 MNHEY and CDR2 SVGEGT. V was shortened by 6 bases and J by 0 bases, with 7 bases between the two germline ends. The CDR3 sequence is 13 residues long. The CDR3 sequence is CASSSLSTDTQYF. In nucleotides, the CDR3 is TGTGCCAGCAGCTCCCTGAGCACAGATACGCAGTATTTT.

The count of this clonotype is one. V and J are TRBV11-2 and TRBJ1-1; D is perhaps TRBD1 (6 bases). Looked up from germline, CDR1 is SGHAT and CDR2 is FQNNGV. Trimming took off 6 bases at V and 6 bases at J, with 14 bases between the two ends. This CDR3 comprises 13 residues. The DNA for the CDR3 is TGTGCCAGCAGGTGGCGGGGGCGTTCTGAAGCTTTCTTT. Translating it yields CASRWRGRSEAFF.

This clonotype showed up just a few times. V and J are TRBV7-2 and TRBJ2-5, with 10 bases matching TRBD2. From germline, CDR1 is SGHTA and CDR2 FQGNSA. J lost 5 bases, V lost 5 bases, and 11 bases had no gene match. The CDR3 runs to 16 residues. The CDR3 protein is CASSRPGTSEGETQYF. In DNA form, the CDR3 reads TGTGCCAGCAGCAGACCCGGGACTAGCGAAGGGGAGACCCAGTACTTC.

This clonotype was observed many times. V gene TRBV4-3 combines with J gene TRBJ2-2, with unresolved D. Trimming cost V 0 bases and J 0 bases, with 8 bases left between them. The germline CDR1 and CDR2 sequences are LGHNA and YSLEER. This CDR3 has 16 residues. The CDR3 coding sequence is TGCGCCAGCAGCCAAGATCACAGCGCGAACACCGGGGAGCTGTTTTTT. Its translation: CASSQDHSANTGELFF.

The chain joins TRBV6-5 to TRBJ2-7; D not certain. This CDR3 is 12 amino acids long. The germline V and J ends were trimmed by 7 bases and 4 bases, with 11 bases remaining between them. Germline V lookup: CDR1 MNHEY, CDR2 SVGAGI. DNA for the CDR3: TGTGCCAGCACATCTAGGGTGTACGAGCAGTACGTC. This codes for CASTSRVYEQYV.

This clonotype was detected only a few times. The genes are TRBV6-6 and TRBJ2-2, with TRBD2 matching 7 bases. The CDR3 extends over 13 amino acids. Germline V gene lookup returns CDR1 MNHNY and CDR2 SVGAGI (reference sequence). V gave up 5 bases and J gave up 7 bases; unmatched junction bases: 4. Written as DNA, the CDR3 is TGTGCCAGCAGTCCGTCGGGGGGCGGGGAGCTGTTTTTT. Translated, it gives CASSPSGGGELFF.

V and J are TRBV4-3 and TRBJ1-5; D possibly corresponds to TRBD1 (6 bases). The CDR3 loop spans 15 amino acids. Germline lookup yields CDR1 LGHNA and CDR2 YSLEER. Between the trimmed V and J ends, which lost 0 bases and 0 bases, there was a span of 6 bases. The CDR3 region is CASSQEQGSNQPQHF. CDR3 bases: TGCGCCAGCAGCCAAGAACAGGGTAGCAATCAGCCCCAGCATTTT.